The clone carrying this T cell receptor beta chain showed up many times. What it binds is not known. This sample is drawn from a study of T cells in Graves' hyperthyroidism and ophthalmopathy. Overall study findings and caveats: Appearing also in blood were most of the thyroid clonotypes expanded above 0.001.

Amplified TCR beta CDR3 regions came from RNA transcripts. First-round RT-PCR targeting the TCR CDR3 was performed with the HTBI primer set. In TCRdb, the multiplex PCR reads were re-called with MiXCR into one record per CDR3 protein. The sample consists of approximately 610,000 distinct CDR3 sequences, roughly 14% of them appearing once. This CDR3 spans 13 amino acids. V dropped 5 bases and J dropped 5; count of bases not matched to a gene: 4. Per germline, CDR1 SQVTM and CDR2 ANQGSEA. Specimen: blood. The sequence derives from a woman between 35 and 50 years old with Graves' ophthalmopathy. The chain links TRBV29-1 to TRBJ2-2, with 8 bases lining up with TRBD1. The CDR3 DNA reads as TGCAGCGTTCCAGGGGGCTTTACCGGGGAGCTGTTTTTT. Residues: CSVPGGFTGELFF.